The sequence of this TCR beta chain was determined in a study of blood T cell repertoires in COVID-19. Background on the study: Donors in the United States, Italy and Spain gave samples during acute or convalescent COVID-19. Nucleic acid was either cDNA or gDNA, and it came from T cells, B-cell-depleted T cells, or PBMCs.

In the source study's methods: Nucleated cell counts were estimated from reference gene primer amplification. This table comes from immunoSEQ multiplex PCR, and its TCRdb copy is limited to in-frame clones, with some not included. The V and J calls and the clone size are those of that table, but D and trimming were determined from the DNA. Of tens of thousands of clones listed, roughly 84% are singletons. This clone was counted only a few times. Specimen: peripheral blood. This sequence was found in a human donor in a cohort sampled during active COVID-19.

CDR3 loop: CASSQDERDWGGSYNEQFF. CDR3 nucleotide sequence: TGCGCCAGCAGCCAAGATGAGAGGGATTGGGGGGGCTCCTACAATGAGCAGTTCTTC. The chain has TRBV4-1 and TRBJ2-1; 7 bases map to TRBD2. CDR3 length: 19 residues. Trimming removed 0 bases from V and 0 bases from J; junction bases left unmatched: 11. In germline, CDR1 is MGHRA, CDR2 YSYEKL.